The clone carrying this T cell receptor beta chain has ten or more counts. Antigen: not known. Uncontrolled infection, other autoimmune disease, pregnancy or lactation barred patients from enrollment. This sample holds PBMCs from approximately 9 ml fresh peripheral blood. This sample is part of a study of T cells in Graves' hyperthyroidism and ophthalmopathy. In the study overall: Pretreatment peripheral blood was obtained at initial diagnosis. Broader study findings: Onset of ophthalmopathy came a median 6.5 months after the model predicted it.

RNA transcripts were the template for amplifying TCR beta CDR3 regions. HTBI primers were used for first-round RT-PCR of the TCR CDR3. MiXCR was run by TCRdb on the multiplex PCR reads, yielding one entry per CDR3 protein. The sample lists about 680,000 distinct CDR3 sequences; 30% to 40% were seen once. There are 17 residues in the CDR3. Trimming at V came to 2 bases and at J to 5 bases, leaving 12 bases not matched to a gene. Germline-derived CDR1 and CDR2 are SGHDN and FVKESK. The sequencing input was blood. The sequence came from a woman aged 40-49 years with Graves' hyperthyroidism. This chain uses TRBV14 with TRBJ2-5; TRBD2 matches 9 bases. This chain's CDR3 is CASSQTTIAGVGETQYF. The CDR3 DNA follows: TGTGCCAGCAGCCAAACGACAATAGCGGGAGTAGGGGAGACCCAGTACTTC.